Listed below are T cell receptor beta chains from one sample, sequenced in a study of blood T cells in healthy people across ages. MiXCR, run by TCRdb on the 5' RACE reads, gives a single entry per CDR3 protein. The table records some 1.8 million distinct CDR3 sequences, about two fifths of them present only once. The specimen sequenced was blood. The receptors come from a human donor in good health. Each CDR3 is given with its conserved first and last residue. A D gene is named only where the DNA matches it firmly. The size field is filled for only some rows; it gives once, few, many or a size class.

abundance	d_gene	j_gene	v_gene	len	CDR3nt	CDR3aa
-	-	TRBJ2-3	TRBV24-1	15	TGTGCCACCAGTGATGTAAGGCAGACCACAGATACGCAGTATTTT	CATSDVRQTTDTQYF
few	TRBD2	TRBJ2-7	TRBV20-1	15	TGCAGTGCTAGAGATCCAAGCGGGGGTTGGGACGAGCAGTACTTC	CSARDPSGGWDEQYF
-	TRBD2	TRBJ2-7	TRBV3-1	15	TGTGCCAGCAGCCAAGTCCCTAGCGGGGAAGACGAGCAGTACTTC	CASSQVPSGEDEQYF
few	TRBD2	TRBJ2-7	TRBV4-3	14	TGCGCCAGCAGCCCATGGGGGGGGAAATACGAGCAGTACTTC	CASSPWGGKYEQYF
-	TRBD2	TRBJ2-1	TRBV12-3/TRBV12-4	17	TGTGCCAGCAGTTTAAGGTCACAGAGCGGGGTCTACAATGAGCAGTTCTTC	CASSLRSQSGVYNEQFF
few	-	TRBJ2-7	TRBV5-1	13	TGCGCCAGCAGCTTGTTCGACAGCTACGAGCAGTACTTC	CASSLFDSYEQYF
-	TRBD2	TRBJ2-5	TRBV5-8	15	TGTGCCAGCAGCCCTGGGAGGGGCCTCCAAGAGACCCAGTACTTC	CASSPGRGLQETQYF
few	-	TRBJ1-2	TRBV25-1	19	TGTGCCAGCAGTGAATATTACCTCGCGGGGGCCCATCCTTCCTATGGCTACACCTTC	CASSEYYLAGAHPSYGYTF
few	-	TRBJ2-5	TRBV10-3	16	TGTGCCATCAGCATAGCCGGGACAGCGGGGAGAGAGACCCAGTACTTC	CAISIAGTAGRETQYF
many	-	TRBJ1-2	TRBV11-2	14	TGTGCCAGCAGCTTAGTACTAGATAACTATGGCTACACCTTC	CASSLVLDNYGYTF
-	-	TRBJ2-4	TRBV28	15	TGTGCCAGCAGTTTTTTCGGGCAGGGCGAAAACATTCAGTACTTC	CASSFFGQGENIQYF
few	TRBD1	TRBJ2-3	TRBV29-1	17	TGCAGCGTTGAATCCAAGATCCGGGACAGAGACACAGATACGCGGTATTTT	CSVESKIRDRDTDTRYF
-	-	TRBJ2-3	TRBV7-2	14	TGTGCCAGCAGCGTTGGGAACTCCGCTGCTACGCAGTATTTT	CASSVGNSAATQYF
few	TRBD1	TRBJ2-1	TRBV5-1	15	TGCGCCAGCAGCTTGCGGGGGACAGGAATTAATGAGCAGTTCTTC	CASSLRGTGINEQFF
-	TRBD1	TRBJ2-3	TRBV7-2	15	TGTGCCAGCAGCTTCTTCGGACAGGCCACAGATACGCAGTATTTT	CASSFFGQATDTQYF
-	TRBD2	TRBJ2-7	TRBV10-3	15	TGTGCCATCAGTGAGTTAGCGGGGGGGCCCTGCGAGCAGTACTTC	CAISELAGGPCEQYF
-	TRBD2	TRBJ2-5	TRBV20-1	15	TGCAGTGCTAGCACCAGTGGGGGGGGAGGTCGGGAGCAGTACTTC	CSASTSGGGGREQYF
few	-	TRBJ2-7	TRBV4-1	15	TGCGCCAGCAGCCAGATCAATCAGGGGACCTACGAGCAGTACTTC	CASSQINQGTYEQYF
few	TRBD2	TRBJ2-5	TRBV7-9	18	TGTGCCAGCAGCTTAGGGCGGACTAGCGGGGGGGCCGAGGAGACCCAGTACTTC	CASSLGRTSGGAEETQYF
few	-	TRBJ2-7	TRBV10-3	13	TGTGCCATCAGTGAGGACGTCTCAGGGATGCAGTACTTC	CAISEDVSGMQYF
few	TRBD1	TRBJ2-5	TRBV5-1	14	TGCGCCAGCAGCTGGGCGGACAGGGCCGAGACCCAGTACTTC	CASSWADRAETQYF
-	TRBD2	TRBJ2-3	TRBV4-3	17	TGCGCCAGCAGCCAAGATACAGGACTAGCGGGCACAGATACGCAGTATTTT	CASSQDTGLAGTDTQYF
-	-	TRBJ2-5	TRBV20-1	12	TGCAGTGCTGAACCCGGGGCCAAAATACGGTACTTC	CSAEPGAKIRYF